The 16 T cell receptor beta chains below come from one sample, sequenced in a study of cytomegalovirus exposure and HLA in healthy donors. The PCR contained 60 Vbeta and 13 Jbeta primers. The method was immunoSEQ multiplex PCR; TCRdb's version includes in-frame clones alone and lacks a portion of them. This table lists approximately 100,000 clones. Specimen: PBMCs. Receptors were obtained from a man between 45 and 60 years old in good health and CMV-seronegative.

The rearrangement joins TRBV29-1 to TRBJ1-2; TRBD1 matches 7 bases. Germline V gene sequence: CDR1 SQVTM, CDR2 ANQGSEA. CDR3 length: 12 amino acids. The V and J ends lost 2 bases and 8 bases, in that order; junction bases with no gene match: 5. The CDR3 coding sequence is TGCAGCGTTGAACTTGGGACAGTAGGCTACACCTTC. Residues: CSVELGTVGYTF.

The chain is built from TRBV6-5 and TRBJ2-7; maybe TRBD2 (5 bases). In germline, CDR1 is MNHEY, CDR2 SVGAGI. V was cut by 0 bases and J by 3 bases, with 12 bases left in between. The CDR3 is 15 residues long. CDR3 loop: CASSYSTGKNYEQYF. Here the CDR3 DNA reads TGTGCCAGCAGTTACTCCACCGGGAAAAACTACGAGCAGTACTTC.

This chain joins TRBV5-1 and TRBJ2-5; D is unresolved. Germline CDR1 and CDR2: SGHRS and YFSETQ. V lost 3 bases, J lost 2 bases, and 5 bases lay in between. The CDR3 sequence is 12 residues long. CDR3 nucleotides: TGCGCCAGCAGCTACTCACAAGAGACCCAGTACTTC. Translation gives CASSYSQETQYF.

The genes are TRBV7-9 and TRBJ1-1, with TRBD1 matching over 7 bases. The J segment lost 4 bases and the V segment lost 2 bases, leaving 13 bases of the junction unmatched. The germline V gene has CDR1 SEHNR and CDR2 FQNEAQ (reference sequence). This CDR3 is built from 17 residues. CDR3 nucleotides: TGTGCCAGCAGCTTACCAAACCAGGGGGTTGCAGGCACTGAAGCTTTCTTT. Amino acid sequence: CASSLPNQGVAGTEAFF.

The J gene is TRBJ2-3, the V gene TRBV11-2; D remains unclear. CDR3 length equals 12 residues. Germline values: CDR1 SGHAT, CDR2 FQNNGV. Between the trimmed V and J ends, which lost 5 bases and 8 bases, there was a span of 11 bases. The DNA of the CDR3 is TGTGCCAGCAGCCCCGTGGCAGTTACGCAGTATTTT. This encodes CASSPVAVTQYF.

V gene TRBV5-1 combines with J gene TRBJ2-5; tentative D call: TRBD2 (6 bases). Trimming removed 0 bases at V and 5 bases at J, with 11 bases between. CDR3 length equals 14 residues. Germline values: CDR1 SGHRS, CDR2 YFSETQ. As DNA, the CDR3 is TGCGCCAGCAGCTTGGTGCGGGACGGCGAGACCCAGTACTTC. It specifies CASSLVRDGETQYF.

The CDR3 here is CASSKWTGGYGYTF. The CDR3 DNA follows: TGTGCCAGTAGTAAATGGACAGGCGGTTACGGCTACACCTTC. This chain joins TRBV19 and TRBJ1-2; 7 bases align to TRBD1. V gave up 4 bases and J gave up 8 bases; unmatched junction bases: 10. The CDR3 sequence is 14 residues long. Germline V gene sequence: CDR1 LNHDA, CDR2 SQIVND (reference sequence).

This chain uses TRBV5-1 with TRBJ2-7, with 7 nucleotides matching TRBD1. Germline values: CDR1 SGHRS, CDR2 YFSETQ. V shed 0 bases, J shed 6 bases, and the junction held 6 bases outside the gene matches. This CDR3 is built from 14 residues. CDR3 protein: CASSLVGAGGEQYF. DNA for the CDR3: TGCGCCAGCAGCTTGGTGGGGGCAGGGGGCGAGCAGTACTTC. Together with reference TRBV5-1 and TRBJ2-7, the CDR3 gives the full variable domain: KAGVTQTPRYLIKTRGQQVTLSCSPISGHRSVSWYQQTPGQGLQFLFEYFSETQRNKGNFPGRFSGRQFSNSRSEMNVSTLELGDSALYLCASSLVGAGGEQYFGPGTRLTVT.

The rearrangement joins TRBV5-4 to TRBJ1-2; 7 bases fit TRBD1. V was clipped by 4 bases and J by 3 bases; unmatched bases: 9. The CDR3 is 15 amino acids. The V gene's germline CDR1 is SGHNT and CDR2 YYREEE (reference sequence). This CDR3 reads CASSTQGSVYYGYTF. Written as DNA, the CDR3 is TGTGCCAGCAGCACACAGGGGTCCGTCTACTATGGCTACACCTTC.

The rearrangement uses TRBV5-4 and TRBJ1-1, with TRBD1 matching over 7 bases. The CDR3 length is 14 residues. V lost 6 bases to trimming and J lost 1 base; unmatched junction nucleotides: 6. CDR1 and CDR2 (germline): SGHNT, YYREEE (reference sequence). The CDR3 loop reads CASTDRDRNTEAFF. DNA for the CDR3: TGTGCCAGCACCGACCGGGACAGGAACACTGAAGCTTTCTTT.

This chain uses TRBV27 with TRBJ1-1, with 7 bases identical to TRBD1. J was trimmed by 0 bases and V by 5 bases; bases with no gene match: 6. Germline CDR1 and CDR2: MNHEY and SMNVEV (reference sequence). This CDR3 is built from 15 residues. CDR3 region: CASSKGTAMNTEAFF. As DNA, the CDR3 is TGTGCCAGCAGTAAAGGGACAGCCATGAACACTGAAGCTTTCTTT.

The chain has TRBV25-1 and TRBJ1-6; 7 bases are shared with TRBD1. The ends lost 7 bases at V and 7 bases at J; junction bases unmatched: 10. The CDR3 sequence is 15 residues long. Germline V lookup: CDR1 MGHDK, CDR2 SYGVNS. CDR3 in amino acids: CASIPSGTENSPLHF. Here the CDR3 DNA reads TGTGCCAGCATCCCGTCCGGGACAGAGAATTCACCCCTCCACTTT.

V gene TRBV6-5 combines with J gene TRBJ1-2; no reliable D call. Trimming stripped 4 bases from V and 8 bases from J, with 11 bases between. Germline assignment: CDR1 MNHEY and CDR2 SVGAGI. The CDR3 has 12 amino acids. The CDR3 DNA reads TGTGCCAGCAGTTCGCTCCCGGAGGGCTACACCTTC. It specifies CASSSLPEGYTF.

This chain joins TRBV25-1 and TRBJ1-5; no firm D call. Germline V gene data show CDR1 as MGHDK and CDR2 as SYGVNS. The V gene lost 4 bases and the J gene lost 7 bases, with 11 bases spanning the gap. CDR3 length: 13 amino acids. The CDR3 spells CASSARLGQPQHF. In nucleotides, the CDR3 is TGTGCCAGCAGTGCCCGGTTGGGCCAGCCCCAGCATTTT.

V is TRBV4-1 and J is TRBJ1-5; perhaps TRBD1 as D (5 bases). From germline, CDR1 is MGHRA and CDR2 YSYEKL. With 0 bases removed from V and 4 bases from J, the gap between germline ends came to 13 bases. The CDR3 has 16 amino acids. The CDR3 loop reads CASSQEGRVYNQPQHF. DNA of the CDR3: TGCGCCAGCAGCCAAGAAGGCAGGGTCTATAATCAGCCCCAGCATTTT.

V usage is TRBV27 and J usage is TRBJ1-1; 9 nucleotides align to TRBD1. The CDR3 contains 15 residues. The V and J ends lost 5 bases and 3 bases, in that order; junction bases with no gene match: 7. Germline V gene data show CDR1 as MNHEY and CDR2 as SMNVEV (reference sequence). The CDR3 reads CASSEDRGGYTEAFF. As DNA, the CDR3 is TGTGCCAGCAGTGAGGACAGGGGAGGTTACACTGAAGCTTTCTTT.